This record concerns one T cell receptor (beta chain) sequence. These data are taken from a study of control samples from healthy donors and cancer patients. Here immunoSEQ multiplex PCR was the method, and the copy in TCRdb shows in-frame clones only, minus some. This table holds approximately 150,000 clones, around 88% found once. This CDR3 has 13 amino acids. The ends were cut back, 2 bases at V and 8 bases at J, with 9 bases in the middle. Per the germline V gene, CDR1 is MNHNY and CDR2 is SVGAGI (reference sequence). The clonotype originates from a man aged 18 to 29 in good health. The sample comprised blood. The chain combines TRBV6-6 with TRBJ1-4; D unclear. The chain's CDR3 is CASSYRGREKLFF. The CDR3 DNA reads TGTGCCAGCAGTTACCGCGGGAGGGAAAAACTGTTTTTT.